This T cell receptor (beta chain) was identified in a study of blood T cell repertoires in COVID-19. V lost 8 bases to trimming and J lost 5 bases; unmatched junction nucleotides: 13. The CDR3 length is 15 residues. CDR1 SNHLY and CDR2 FYNNEI come from the germline V gene. Method: immunoSEQ multiplex PCR; TCRdb's copy keeps in-frame clones and lacks some. The sample records some 350,000 clones, approximately 89% being singletons. The sequencing sample was made of PBMCs or T cells enriched from blood (not recorded which). The clonotype comes from a woman younger than 45 who had recovered from COVID-19. This chain uses TRBV2 with TRBJ2-3; 7 bases are shared with TRBD2. CDR3 coding DNA: TGTGCCAGCGGATCTCGGGACTACTTGGGAGATACGCAGTATTTT. This codes for CASGSRDYLGDTQYF.